What follows describes a single T cell receptor (beta chain). As yet, its antigen is unknown. The length of the CDR3 is 17 residues. Germline CDR1 is MDHEN and CDR2 is SYDVKM. The V gene lost 5 bases and the J gene lost 7 bases, with 25 bases spanning the gap. Patients were excluded for autoimmune disease history or systemic immunosuppression. The sample originates from a study of OX40 agonist ivuxolimab in advanced cancers. The wider study: Patients were infused with ivuxolimab every 2 weeks at 0.01 to 10 mg/kg. The dose-escalation group included hepatocellular carcinoma, melanoma, renal cell carcinoma and head and neck cancer.

General study findings and limits: In the 0.1 to 3.0 mg/kg range, CD4+ and CD8+ blood T cells had expanded clonally by week 6.

Sequencing used immunoSEQ multiplex PCR; TCRdb keeps in-frame clones, though not all of them. The sample consists of 50,000 to 55,000 clones, about four fifths of them appearing once. The V gene is TRBV28, the J gene TRBJ2-3, with D possibly TRBD2 on 7 matching bases. The source material was CD4+ or CD8+ T cells sorted from blood, sampled in a trial of the OX40 agonist ivuxolimab. This TCR derives from an adult with an advanced solid tumor such as melanoma, head and neck, liver or kidney cancer. In DNA form, the CDR3 reads TGTGCCAGCAGTGGATTAGAGGGGGGGGGTACCGTAAATACGCAGTATTTT. This gives the protein CASSGLEGGGTVNTQYF.